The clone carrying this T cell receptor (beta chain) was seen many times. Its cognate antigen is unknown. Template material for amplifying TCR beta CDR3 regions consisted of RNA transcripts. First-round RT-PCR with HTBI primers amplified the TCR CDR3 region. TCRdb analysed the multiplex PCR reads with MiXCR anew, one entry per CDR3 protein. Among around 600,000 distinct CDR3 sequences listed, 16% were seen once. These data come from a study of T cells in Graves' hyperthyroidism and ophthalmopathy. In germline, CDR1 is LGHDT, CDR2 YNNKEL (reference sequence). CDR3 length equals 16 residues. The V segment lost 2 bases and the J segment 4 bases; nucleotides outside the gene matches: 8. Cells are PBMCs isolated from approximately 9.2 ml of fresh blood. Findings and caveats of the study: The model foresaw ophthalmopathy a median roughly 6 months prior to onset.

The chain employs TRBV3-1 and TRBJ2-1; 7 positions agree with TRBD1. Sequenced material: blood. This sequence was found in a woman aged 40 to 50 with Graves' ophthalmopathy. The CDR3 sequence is CASSQLTGVGYNEQFF. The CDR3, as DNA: TGTGCCAGCAGCCAACTCACAGGGGTCGGTTACAATGAGCAGTTCTTC.